This TCR beta chain was found in a study of esophageal squamous cell carcinoma under preoperative chemotherapy. Study background: Both tumor-infiltrating lymphocytes and peripheral blood T cells had their TCR repertoires profiled.

This clonotype has just a few counts. One entry per CDR3 protein, called by TCRdb with MiXCR from the PCR reads. The sample contains approximately 30,000 distinct CDR3 sequences, less than 55% of which appear only once. Time point given: before preoperative PTX-NDP chemotherapy. V gave up 4 bases and J gave up 13 bases, with 24 bases separating them. There are 15 residues in the CDR3. In germline, CDR1 is SGHRS, CDR2 YFSETQ. This material was acquired from a patient given preoperative chemotherapy. This sequence originates from a human donor with esophageal squamous cell carcinoma. The donor label of this sample is uncertain. The chain is built from TRBV5-1 and TRBJ2-4; D might be TRBD2 (6 bases). The CDR3 DNA reads TGCGCCAGCAGCGTTTCTAGCGCGATATACAATGAGCAGTACTTC. This codes for CASSVSSAIYNEQYF.